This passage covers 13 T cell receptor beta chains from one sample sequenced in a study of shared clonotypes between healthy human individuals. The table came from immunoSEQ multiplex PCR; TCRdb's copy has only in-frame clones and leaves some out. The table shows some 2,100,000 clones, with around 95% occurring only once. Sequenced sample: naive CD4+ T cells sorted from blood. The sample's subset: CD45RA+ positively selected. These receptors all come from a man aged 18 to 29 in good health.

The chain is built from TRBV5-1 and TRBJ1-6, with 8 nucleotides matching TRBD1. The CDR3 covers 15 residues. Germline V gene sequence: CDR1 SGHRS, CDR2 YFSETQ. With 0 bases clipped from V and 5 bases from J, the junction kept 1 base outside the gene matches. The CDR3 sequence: CASSLEDRDNSPLHF. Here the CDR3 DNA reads TGCGCCAGCAGCTTGGAGGACAGGGATAATTCACCCCTCCACTTT.

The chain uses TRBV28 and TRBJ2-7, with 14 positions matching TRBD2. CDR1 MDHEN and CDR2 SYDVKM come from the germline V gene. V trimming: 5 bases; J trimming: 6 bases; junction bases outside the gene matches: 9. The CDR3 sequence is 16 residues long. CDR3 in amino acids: CASSGTSGGPGGEQYF. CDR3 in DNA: TGTGCCAGCAGTGGGACTAGCGGGGGCCCGGGGGGCGAGCAGTACTTC.

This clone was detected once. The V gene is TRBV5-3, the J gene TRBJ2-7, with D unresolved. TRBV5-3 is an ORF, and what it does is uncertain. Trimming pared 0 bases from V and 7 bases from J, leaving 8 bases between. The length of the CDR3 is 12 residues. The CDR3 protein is CARSLAGVEQYF. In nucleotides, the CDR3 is TGTGCCAGAAGCTTGGCTGGGGTTGAGCAGTACTTC.

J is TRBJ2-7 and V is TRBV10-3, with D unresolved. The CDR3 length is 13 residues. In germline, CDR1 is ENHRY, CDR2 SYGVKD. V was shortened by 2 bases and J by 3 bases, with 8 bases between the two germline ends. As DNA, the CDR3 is TGTGCCATCAGTGAGGCCCTTTTCTACGAGCAGTACTTC. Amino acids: CAISEALFYEQYF.

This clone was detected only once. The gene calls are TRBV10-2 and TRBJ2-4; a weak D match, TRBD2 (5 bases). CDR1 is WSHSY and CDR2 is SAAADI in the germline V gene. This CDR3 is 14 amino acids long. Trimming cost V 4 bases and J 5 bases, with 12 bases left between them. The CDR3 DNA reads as TGCGCCAGCAGTGGACCGGGAATCCAAAACATTCAGTACTTC. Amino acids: CASSGPGIQNIQYF.

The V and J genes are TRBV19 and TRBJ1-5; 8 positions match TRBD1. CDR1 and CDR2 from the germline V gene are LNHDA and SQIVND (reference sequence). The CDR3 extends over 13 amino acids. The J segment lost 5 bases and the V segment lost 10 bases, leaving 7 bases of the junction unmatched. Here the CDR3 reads CATGQGSYQPQHF. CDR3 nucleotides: TGTGCCACCGGACAGGGCTCGTATCAGCCCCAGCATTTT.

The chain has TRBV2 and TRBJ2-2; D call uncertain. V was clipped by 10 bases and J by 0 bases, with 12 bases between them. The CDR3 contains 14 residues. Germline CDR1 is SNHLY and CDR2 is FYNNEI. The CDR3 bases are TGTGCCACCCGGGCCCCGGCGAACACCGGGGAGCTGTTTTTT. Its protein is CATRAPANTGELFF.

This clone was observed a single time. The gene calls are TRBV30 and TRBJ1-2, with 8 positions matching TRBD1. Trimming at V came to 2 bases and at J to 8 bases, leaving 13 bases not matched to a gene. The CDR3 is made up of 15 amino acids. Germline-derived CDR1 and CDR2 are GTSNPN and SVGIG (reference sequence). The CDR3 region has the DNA TGTGCCTGGAGTTTCTCGGGGACAGGTACGAAGGGCTACACCTTC. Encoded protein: CAWSFSGTGTKGYTF.

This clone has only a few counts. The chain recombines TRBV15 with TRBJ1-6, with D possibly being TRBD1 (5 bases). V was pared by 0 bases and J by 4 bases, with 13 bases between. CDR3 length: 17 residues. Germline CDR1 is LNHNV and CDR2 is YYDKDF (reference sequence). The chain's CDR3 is CATSREVREFYNSPLHF. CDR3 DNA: TGTGCCACCAGCAGAGAGGTCAGGGAGTTTTATAATTCACCCCTCCACTTT.

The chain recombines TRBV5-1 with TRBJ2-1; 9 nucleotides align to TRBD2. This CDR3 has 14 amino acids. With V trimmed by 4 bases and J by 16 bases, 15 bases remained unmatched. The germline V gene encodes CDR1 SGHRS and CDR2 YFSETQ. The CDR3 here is CASSPGTSLNFIFF. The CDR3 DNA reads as TGCGCCAGCAGCCCCGGGACTAGCCTAAATTTTATATTCTTC.

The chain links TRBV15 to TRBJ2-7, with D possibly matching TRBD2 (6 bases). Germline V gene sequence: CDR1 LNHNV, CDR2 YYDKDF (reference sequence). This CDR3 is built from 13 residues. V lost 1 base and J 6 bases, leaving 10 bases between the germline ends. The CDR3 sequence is CATSRVAGIEQYF. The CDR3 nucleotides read TGTGCCACCAGCAGAGTGGCGGGGATCGAGCAGTACTTC.

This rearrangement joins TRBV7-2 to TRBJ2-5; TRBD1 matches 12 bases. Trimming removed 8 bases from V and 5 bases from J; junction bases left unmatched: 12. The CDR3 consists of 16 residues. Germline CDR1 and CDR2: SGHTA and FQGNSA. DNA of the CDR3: TGTGCCAGCCGCCCCACCGGGACAGGGGGCGCGGAGACCCAGTACTTC. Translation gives CASRPTGTGGAETQYF. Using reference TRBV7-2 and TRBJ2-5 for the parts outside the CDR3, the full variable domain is GAGVSQSPSNKVTEKGKDVELRCDPISGHTALYWYRQSLGQGLEFLIYFQGNSAPDKSGLPSDRFSAERTGGSVSTLTIQRTQQEDSAVYLCASRPTGTGGAETQYFGPGTRLLVL.

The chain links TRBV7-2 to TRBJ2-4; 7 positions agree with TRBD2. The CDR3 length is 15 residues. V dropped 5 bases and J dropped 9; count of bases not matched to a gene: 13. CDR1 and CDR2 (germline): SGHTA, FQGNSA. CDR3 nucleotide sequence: TGTGCCAGCAGCATGAGCGGGACTATTGGCGGCATTCAGTACTTC. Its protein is CASSMSGTIGGIQYF.